This T cell receptor (beta chain) is drawn from a study of blood T cell repertoires in COVID-19. Whole-study context: Material from acute and convalescent COVID-19 was sourced from the United States, Italy and Spain. PBMCs, B-cell-depleted T cells, or T cells were the source of the cDNA or gDNA that made up the material.

Original methodology: Scientists estimated how many nucleated cells there were by amplifying reference gene primers. This table comes from immunoSEQ multiplex PCR, and its TCRdb copy is limited to in-frame clones, with some not included. V, J and clone size are those of that table, while D and trimming were read from the DNA. The sample lists roughly 110,000 clones; almost 85% were seen once. The CDR3 extends over 14 amino acids. Germline V gene sequence: CDR1 MNHNS, CDR2 SASEGT. A note on this clone: One end of the junction is discordant with germline, which a read error may explain.

This sequence originates from a human donor in a cohort sampled during active COVID-19. The J gene is TRBJ1-2, the V gene TRBV6-1; maybe TRBD1 (6 bases). Sequencing used peripheral blood. The CDR3 loop reads CASTEEAGAYGYTF. CDR3 in DNA: TGTGCCAGCACTGAAGAGGCAGGGGCCTATGGCTACACCTTC.